A selection of T cell receptor beta chains follows, all from one sample in a study of cytomegalovirus exposure and HLA in healthy donors. Only in-frame clones appear in the TCRdb table, and some are missing; sequencing was by immunoSEQ multiplex PCR. The sample yields roughly 300,000 clones, roughly 90% seen once. Sequenced material: PBMCs. Receptors originate from a man in his forties in good health and CMV-seropositive. Both conserved end residues are part of each CDR3. The D gene is left open where the match is weak. Only part of the rows carry a size: once, few, many, or a class if the clone is expanded.

TRBD1 | TRBJ2-5 | TRBV19 | - | CASKAGTGYQETQYF | TGTGCCAGTAAGGCCGGGACAGGGTACCAAGAGACCCAGTACTTC
TRBD1 | TRBJ1-4 | TRBV10-3 | - | CAISDTGGKNEKLFF | TGTGCCATCAGTGACACAGGGGGCAAGAATGAAAAACTGTTTTTT
- | TRBJ1-2 | TRBV6-1 | - | CASSATSQGNYGYTF | TGTGCCAGCAGTGCGACGTCGCAGGGGAACTATGGCTACACCTTC
- | TRBJ1-4 | TRBV5-4 | - | CASSLVGTISTNEKLFF | TGTGCCAGCAGCTTGGTGGGGACAATCTCAACTAATGAAAAACTGTTTTTT
- | TRBJ1-2 | TRBV9 | once | CASSVAPGAGGYTF | TGTGCCAGCAGCGTAGCTCCCGGGGCGGGAGGCTACACCTTC
- | TRBJ2-7 | TRBV27 | - | CASSFLDSYEQYF | TGTGCCAGCAGTTTTTTGGACAGCTACGAGCAGTACTTC
- | TRBJ1-1 | TRBV6-6 | - | CASRKQRYTEAFF | TGTGCCAGTAGGAAACAGCGGTACACTGAAGCTTTCTTT
TRBD2 | TRBJ2-5 | TRBV27 | - | CASSGRAGVLPETQYF | TGTGCCAGCAGTGGCAGGGCGGGAGTTTTACCAGAGACCCAGTACTTC
- | TRBJ2-2 | TRBV7-2 | - | CASRHGTTGELFF | TGTGCCAGCAGACACGGGACAACCGGGGAGCTGTTTTTT
- | TRBJ1-1 | TRBV29-1 | few | CSVYRDTEAFF | TGCAGCGTCTACAGAGACACTGAAGCTTTCTTT
- | TRBJ2-7 | TRBV28 | - | CASNHGGGSSYEQYF | TGTGCCAGCAATCACGGCGGGGGCTCTTCCTACGAGCAGTACTTC
TRBD2 | TRBJ2-3 | TRBV29-1 | - | CSVEGLAGEAGPDTQYF | TGCAGCGTTGAGGGACTAGCGGGAGAAGCGGGCCCAGATACGCAGTATTTT
- | TRBJ2-7 | TRBV7-8 | - | CASSLQTGTMAYEQYF | TGTGCCAGCAGCTTACAGACCGGGACAATGGCCTACGAGCAGTACTTC
- | TRBJ1-1 | TRBV28 | - | CASGTLVLGEAFF | TGTGCCAGCGGGACACTGGTTTTGGGTGAAGCTTTCTTT
- | TRBJ2-7 | TRBV27 | - | CASSLYSSYEQYF | TGTGCCAGCAGTTTATACAGCTCCTACGAGCAGTACTTC
- | TRBJ2-1 | TRBV4-3 | - | CASSQNSGLVDEQFF | TGCGCCAGCAGCCAAAATTCGGGGTTGGTCGATGAGCAGTTCTTC
- | TRBJ1-2 | TRBV14 | once | CASSQKTFYGYTF | TGTGCCAGCAGCCAAAAGACATTCTATGGCTACACCTTC
- | TRBJ2-7 | TRBV11-2 | - | CASSLIDRVYEQYF | TGTGCCAGCAGCTTAATAGACAGAGTCTACGAGCAGTACTTC
- | TRBJ2-2 | TRBV29-1 | once | CSVRDAGRTGELFF | TGCAGCGTGCGGGACGCCGGTCGGACCGGGGAGCTGTTTTTT
- | TRBJ2-1 | TRBV27 | - | CASSLYPSRELAYNEQFF | TGTGCCAGCAGTTTATACCCCTCGAGAGAATTAGCCTACAATGAGCAGTTCTTC